This entry lists 28 T cell receptor beta chains sequenced from one sample in a study of glioma-infiltrating T cells. Amplification of TCR alpha and beta CDR3 regions from RNA used iRepertoire nested multiplex PCR. TCRdb processed the multiplex PCR reads anew with MiXCR; each CDR3 protein has one entry. Seen here are about 89,000 distinct CDR3 sequences, about 25% observed once, and the top ten hold approximately 7%. Sequences were obtained from glioma tissue, nonneoplastic brain tissue, or PBMCs (not recorded which). Receptors originate from a human donor with low-grade glioma or glioblastoma, undergoing nonglioma brain surgery, or in good health (not recorded which).

Many counts were recorded for this clonotype. The V and J genes are TRBV18 and TRBJ2-3; D possibly corresponds to TRBD1 (5 bases). CDR3 length: 13 amino acids. Trimming stripped 2 bases from V and 5 bases from J, with 8 bases between. Germline V gene lookup returns CDR1 KGHSH and CDR2 LQKENI. The DNA for the CDR3 is TGTGCCAGCTCACCAAGGGGCCGAGATACGCAGTATTTT. Translation: CASSPRGRDTQYF.

The table lists this clonotype with many counts. The J gene is TRBJ2-3, the V gene TRBV29-1; the D is unclear. This CDR3 region has 10 residues. Germline V lookup: CDR1 SQVTM, CDR2 ANQGSEA. Trimming removed 3 bases from V and 5 bases from J, with 3 bases in between. CDR3 amino acids: CSVEEDTQYF. The DNA of the CDR3 is TGCAGCGTTGAGGAAGATACGCAGTATTTT.

The V gene is TRBV19, the J gene TRBJ2-2, with D tentatively TRBD1 (6 bases). Germline lookup yields CDR1 LNHDA and CDR2 SQIVND (reference sequence). With 2 bases removed from V and 4 bases from J, the gap between germline ends came to 14 bases. The CDR3 runs 16 residues. DNA of the CDR3: TGTGCCAGTAGTATATTTCAGGGGCCGATCACCGGGGAGCTGTTTTTT. Protein sequence: CASSIFQGPITGELFF.

This clonotype was seen ten or more times. V gene TRBV3-1 combines with J gene TRBJ1-1; D might be TRBD1 (6 bases). Trimming left V 3 bases short and J 0 bases short, with 14 bases between. This CDR3 spans 16 amino acids. Per the germline V gene, CDR1 is LGHDT and CDR2 is YNNKEL (reference sequence). CDR3 in DNA: TGTGCCAGCAGCCAGTCGGGGGGGCAGATGAACACTGAAGCTTTCTTT. It translates to CASSQSGGQMNTEAFF.

This clonotype was detected many times. CDR3 in DNA: TGTGCCAGCAGCCTTGGGACAGGAGCCTACAATGAGCAGTTCTTC. It yields the protein CASSLGTGAYNEQFF. The chain recombines TRBV14 with TRBJ2-1; TRBD1 matches at 8 bases. After removal of 4 bases from V and 2 bases from J, the junction contained 4 bases not matched to a gene. The CDR3 has 15 amino acids. Looked up from germline, CDR1 is SGHDN and CDR2 is FVKESK.

The chain uses TRBV20-1 and TRBJ2-7; D remains ambiguous. Per germline, CDR1 DFQATT and CDR2 SNEGSKA (reference sequence). Trimming took off 0 bases at V and 0 bases at J, with 9 bases between the two ends. The CDR3 totals 14 residues. CDR3 region: CSAREVYSSYEQYF. The CDR3 DNA reads TGCAGTGCTAGAGAAGTATATAGCTCCTACGAGCAGTACTTC.

This clonotype was counted many times. The chain's CDR3 is CASSTDSYNSPLHF. The CDR3 region has the DNA TGTGCCAGCAGTACAGACTCCTATAATTCACCCCTCCACTTT. V usage is TRBV7-2 and J usage is TRBJ1-6; D gene uncertain. CDR1 SGHTA and CDR2 FQGNSA come from the germline V gene. The CDR3 has 14 residues. The V end was cut by 6 bases, the J end by 0 bases, with 6 bases between.

As regards this clonotype: Since a much larger clone is just one base distant, this may be a read error. V is TRBV10-2 and J is TRBJ1-6; no reliable D call. Germline loops: CDR1 WSHSY, CDR2 SAAADI. This CDR3 has 12 residues. This CDR3 reads CTSSPYNSPLHF. Here the CDR3 DNA reads TGCACCAGCAGTCCTTATAATTCACCCCTCCACTTT.

In this sample, this clonotype turned up many times. The gene calls are TRBV5-1 and TRBJ1-6; TRBD1 matches at 7 bases. Germline lookup yields CDR1 SGHRS and CDR2 YFSETQ. Trimming at V came to 3 bases and at J to 4 bases, leaving 7 bases not matched to a gene. The length of the CDR3 is 16 residues. The CDR3 nucleotides read TGCGCCAGCAGCTGGTCCGGGACAGCGTATAATTCACCCCTCCACTTT. Its protein is CASSWSGTAYNSPLHF.

In this sample, this clonotype turned up once. A clone one base away is much larger, so this may be a read error. V gene TRBV7-9 combines with J gene TRBJ1-1, with 8 bases fitting TRBD1. The CDR3 is 14 residues long. V shed 5 bases, J shed 4 bases, and the junction held 6 bases outside the gene matches. Germline assignment: CDR1 SEHNR and CDR2 FQNEAQ (reference sequence). The CDR3 bases are TGTGCCAGCAGCGCCCGACAGGGGAGCACTGAAGCTTTCTTT. Encoded protein: CASSARQGSTEAFF.

The table lists this clonotype with many counts. The rearrangement uses TRBV6-1 and TRBJ1-4, with 8 nucleotides matching TRBD1. There are 15 residues in the CDR3. CDR1 and CDR2 from the germline V gene are MNHNS and SASEGT. V shed 5 bases and J 8 bases; nucleotides not matched to a gene: 10. The CDR3 DNA sequence: TGTGCCAGCAGTCGAACAGGGGGAGTCTACGAAAAACTGTTTTTT. Amino acid sequence: CASSRTGGVYEKLFF.

This clonotype was counted many times. V is TRBV6-1 and J is TRBJ1-2; the D is unclear. Trimming removed 8 bases at V and 8 bases at J, with 12 bases between. The germline CDR1 and CDR2 sequences are MNHNS and SASEGT. The length of the CDR3 is 11 residues. CDR3 nucleotide sequence: TGTGCCAGCGGGTTAGGGAAGGGCTACACCTTC. It translates to CASGLGKGYTF.

Comments on this clonotype: This may be a read error: a much more frequent sequence differs by one nucleotide. The V call is TRBV29-1, the J call TRBJ2-1, with 7 positions matching TRBD2. The germline CDR1 and CDR2 sequences are SQVTM and ANQGSEA. J gave up 10 bases and V 6 bases, and 6 bases lay outside the gene matches. This CDR3 is built from 11 residues. CDR3 loop: CSVGKGGEQFF. The CDR3 nucleotides read TGCAGCGTGGGAAAGGGAGGGGAGCAGTTCTTC.

In its sample, this clonotype was seen many times. The chain links TRBV6-1 to TRBJ2-7, with D possibly TRBD2 on 6 matching bases. CDR3 length: 13 residues. In germline, CDR1 is MNHNS, CDR2 SASEGT. Trimming left V 8 bases short and J 2 bases short, with 13 bases between. DNA for the CDR3: TGTGCCAGCGCTAGGGACTGGACCTACGAGCAGTACTTC. It translates to CASARDWTYEQYF.

There are many counts of this clonotype. This chain joins TRBV18 and TRBJ2-3; D is unresolved. Trimming pared 6 bases from V and 0 bases from J, leaving 10 bases between. Germline V gene lookup returns CDR1 KGHSH and CDR2 LQKENI. The CDR3 covers 14 residues. The CDR3 DNA follows: TGTGCCAGCTCCGTCCAGCTTAGCACAGATACGCAGTATTTT. Amino acid sequence: CASSVQLSTDTQYF.

This clonotype came up many times. The chain couples TRBV19 to TRBJ1-1; a possible D gene is TRBD1 (6 bases). V dropped 6 bases and J dropped 4 bases, with 12 bases sitting between them. The germline CDR1 and CDR2 sequences are LNHDA and SQIVND (reference sequence). This CDR3 spans 13 amino acids. CDR3 amino acids: CASRPLDSTEAFF. The CDR3 DNA follows: TGTGCCAGTAGGCCCCTGGACAGCACTGAAGCTTTCTTT.

This clonotype was seen a handful of times. V is TRBV19 and J is TRBJ2-3; TRBD2 might be the D (5 bases). This CDR3 is 14 amino acids long. Trimming pared 6 bases from V and 1 base from J, leaving 11 bases between. CDR1 and CDR2 from the germline V gene are LNHDA and SQIVND (reference sequence). Here the CDR3 DNA reads TGTGCCAGTAGCCCCCTCGGGGGCACAGATACGCAGTATTTT. It yields the protein CASSPLGGTDTQYF.

Many counts were recorded for this clonotype. The chain is built from TRBV20-1 and TRBJ2-1; TRBD2 agrees at 9 bases. Germline CDR1 DFQATT, CDR2 SNEGSKA (reference sequence). This CDR3 is built from 14 residues. Losses at the gene ends were 4 bases for V and 10 bases for J; bases not matched to a gene: 11. This CDR3 reads CSAKGLAGLGEQFF. CDR3 DNA: TGCAGTGCTAAGGGGCTAGCGGGATTAGGAGAGCAGTTCTTC.

This clonotype appeared many times. The chain has TRBV6-1 and TRBJ1-3; D unclear. The CDR3 runs 13 residues. The germline gives CDR1 MNHNS, CDR2 SASEGT. The ends were cut back, 8 bases at V and 0 bases at J, with 8 bases in the middle. CDR3 protein: CASGTHSGNTIYF. DNA of the CDR3: TGTGCCAGCGGCACCCACTCTGGAAACACCATATATTTT.

J is TRBJ1-2 and V is TRBV28, with 7 nucleotides matching TRBD1. This CDR3 spans 13 amino acids. CDR1 is MDHEN, CDR2 SYDVKM, per germline. Unmatched junction bases numbered 9, after V lost 10 bases and J lost 4 bases. The CDR3 region has the DNA TGTGCCAAAAGACCCGGGACAGCCTATGGCTACACCTTC. Amino acids: CAKRPGTAYGYTF.

This clonotype was seen many times. J is TRBJ1-5 and V is TRBV7-2; D gene uncertain. The CDR3 loop spans 13 amino acids. Germline V gene data show CDR1 as SGHTA and CDR2 as FQGNSA. V gave up 1 base and J gave up 4 bases, with 5 bases separating them. In nucleotides, the CDR3 is TGTGCCAGCAGCTTAGGTCTAAATCAGCCCCAGCATTTT. Its translation is CASSLGLNQPQHF.

A note on this clonotype: One end of the junction fails to match germline, which may point to a read error. The J gene is TRBJ1-1, the V gene TRBV18, with D hard to call. The germline CDR1 and CDR2 sequences are KGHSH and LQKENI. CDR3 length: 12 residues. In nucleotides, the CDR3 is TGTGCCAGCCCACCAACGGAGACTGAAGCTTTCTTT. Translated, it gives CASPPTETEAFF.

The gene calls are TRBV7-8 and TRBJ2-7, with D unresolved. Germline CDR1 is SGHVS and CDR2 is FQNEAQ. The CDR3 runs 12 residues. The ends were cut back, 6 bases at V and 1 base at J, with 7 bases in the middle. In DNA, the CDR3 is TGTGCCAGCAGTTGGCTGTCCTACGAGCAGTACTTC. It codes for CASSWLSYEQYF. The variable domain in full, completed from reference TRBV7-8 and TRBJ2-7, reads GAGVSQSPRYKVAKRGQDVALRCDPISGHVSLFWYQQALGQGPEFLTYFQNEAQLDKSGLPSDRFFAERPEGSVSTLKIQRTQQEDSAVYLCASSWLSYEQYFGPGTRLTVT.

This clonotype was counted ten times or more. V usage is TRBV6-1 and J usage is TRBJ2-1; 9 bases are a match to TRBD2. Germline values: CDR1 MNHNS, CDR2 SASEGT. There are 16 residues in the CDR3. Trimming took 3 bases from V and 3 from J; bases not matched to a gene: 6. This CDR3 reads CASSDLAGAVYNEQFF. DNA for the CDR3: TGTGCCAGCAGTGATTTAGCGGGGGCCGTCTACAATGAGCAGTTCTTC.

V is TRBV5-1 and J is TRBJ2-5, with D possibly TRBD2 on 6 matching bases. V was shortened by 2 bases and J by 5 bases, with 13 bases between the two germline ends. The CDR3 extends over 14 amino acids. Looked up from germline, CDR1 is SGHRS and CDR2 is YFSETQ. CDR3 DNA sequence: TGCGCCAGCAGCTTAAGGTCACGGGAGGAGACCCAGTACTTC. It specifies CASSLRSREETQYF.

J is TRBJ1-2 and V is TRBV5-1; D gene unclear. Germline V gene lookup returns CDR1 SGHRS and CDR2 YFSETQ. The V gene lost 0 bases and the J gene lost 8 bases, with 14 bases spanning the gap. This CDR3 has 14 amino acids. The chain's CDR3 is CASSLAFQSRGYTF. The DNA of the CDR3 is TGCGCCAGCAGCTTGGCCTTCCAGTCCCGGGGCTACACCTTC.

This clonotype was seen at least ten times. The chain employs TRBV3-1 and TRBJ1-6, with no clear D. V gave up 5 bases and J gave up 2 bases, with 10 bases separating them. The CDR3 consists of 15 residues. Germline-derived CDR1 and CDR2 are LGHDT and YNNKEL (reference sequence). The CDR3 DNA is TGTGCCAGCAGCGACTGGGCACCCTATAATTCACCCCTCCACTTT. Translating gives CASSDWAPYNSPLHF.

At least ten counts were recorded for this clonotype. This rearrangement joins TRBV18 to TRBJ1-6; D is uncertain. Germline V gene sequence: CDR1 KGHSH, CDR2 LQKENI. The CDR3 length is 15 residues. The V end lost 3 bases, the J end lost 3 bases, and 9 bases lay between the germline ends. This CDR3 is CASSPIAHYNSPLHF. The CDR3 nucleotides are TGTGCCAGCTCACCGATCGCCCACTATAATTCACCCCTCCACTTT.